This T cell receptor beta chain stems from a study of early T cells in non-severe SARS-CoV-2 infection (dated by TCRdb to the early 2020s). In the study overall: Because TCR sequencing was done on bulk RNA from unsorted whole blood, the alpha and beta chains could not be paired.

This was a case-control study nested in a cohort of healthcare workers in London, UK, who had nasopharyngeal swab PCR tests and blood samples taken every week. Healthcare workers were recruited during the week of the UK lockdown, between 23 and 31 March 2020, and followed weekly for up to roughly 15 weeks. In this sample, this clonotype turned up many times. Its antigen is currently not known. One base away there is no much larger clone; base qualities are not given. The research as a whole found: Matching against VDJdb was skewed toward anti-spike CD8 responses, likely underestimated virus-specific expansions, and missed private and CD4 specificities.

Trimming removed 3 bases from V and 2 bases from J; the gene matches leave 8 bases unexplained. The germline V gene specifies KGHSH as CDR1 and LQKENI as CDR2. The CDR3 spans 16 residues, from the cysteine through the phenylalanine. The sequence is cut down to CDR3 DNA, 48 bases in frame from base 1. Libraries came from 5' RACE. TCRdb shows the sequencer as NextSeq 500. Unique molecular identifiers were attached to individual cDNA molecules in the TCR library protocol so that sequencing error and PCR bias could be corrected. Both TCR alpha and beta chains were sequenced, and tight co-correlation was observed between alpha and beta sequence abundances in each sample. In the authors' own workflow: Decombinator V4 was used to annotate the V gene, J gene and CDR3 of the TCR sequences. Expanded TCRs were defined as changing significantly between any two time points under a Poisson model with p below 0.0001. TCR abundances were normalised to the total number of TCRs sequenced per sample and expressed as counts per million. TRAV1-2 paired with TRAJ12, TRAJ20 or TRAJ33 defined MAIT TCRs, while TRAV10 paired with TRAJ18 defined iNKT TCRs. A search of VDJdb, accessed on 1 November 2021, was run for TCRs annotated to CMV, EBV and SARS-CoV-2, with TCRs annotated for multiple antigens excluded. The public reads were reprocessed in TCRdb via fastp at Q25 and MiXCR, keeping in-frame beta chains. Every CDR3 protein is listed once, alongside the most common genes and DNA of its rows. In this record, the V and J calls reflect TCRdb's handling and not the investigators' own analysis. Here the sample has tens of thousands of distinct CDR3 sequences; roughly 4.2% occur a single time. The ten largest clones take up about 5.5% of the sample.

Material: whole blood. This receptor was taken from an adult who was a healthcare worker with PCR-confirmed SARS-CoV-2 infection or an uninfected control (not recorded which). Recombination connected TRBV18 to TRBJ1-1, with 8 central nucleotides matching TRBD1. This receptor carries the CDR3 CASSPVGQGLNTEAFF. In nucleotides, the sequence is TGTGCCAGCTCACCCGTCGGACAGGGTCTCAACACTGAAGCTTTCTTT.